Each of the 26 T cell receptor beta chains below was sequenced from the same sample in a study of blood T cell repertoires in COVID-19. Profiling relied on immunoSEQ multiplex PCR, and the TCRdb table lists in-frame clones only, not all of them. The sample lists 250,000 or so clones, nearly 90% occurring once. Sequenced material: peripheral blood. Source of these receptors: a woman in her fifties or sixties with COVID-19, enrolled during active disease.

J is TRBJ2-7 and V is TRBV6-1; D is unresolved. Deletions cut 2 bases from V and 4 bases from J, with 9 bases between. This CDR3 has 13 amino acids. Germline V gives CDR1 MNHNS, CDR2 SASEGT. The CDR3 spells CASSETRYYEQYF. Here the CDR3 DNA reads TGTGCCAGCAGTGAAACACGTTATTACGAGCAGTACTTC.

The CDR3 sequence is CASSLGQGAANYGYTF. The CDR3 DNA sequence: TGTGCCAGCAGCCTGGGACAGGGGGCCGCTAACTATGGCTACACCTTC. The chain is built from TRBV7-6 and TRBJ1-2; the match to TRBD1 covers 12 bases. V lost 5 bases, J lost 0 bases, and 4 bases stayed unmatched. Germline CDR1 and CDR2: SGHVS and FNYEAQ. The CDR3 covers 16 residues.

V gene TRBV7-2 combines with J gene TRBJ1-4, with TRBD1 matching 7 bases. V gave up 1 base and J gave up 5 bases; unmatched junction bases: 4. The germline V gene has CDR1 SGHTA and CDR2 FQGNSA. The CDR3 is 15 residues long. The CDR3, as DNA: TGTGCCAGCAGCTTAGTTGGGACAGAAAATGAAAAACTGTTTTTT. Amino acids: CASSLVGTENEKLFF.

J is TRBJ1-4 and V is TRBV9, with 9 positions matching TRBD1. The germline V gene encodes CDR1 SGDLS and CDR2 YYNGEE. The trim removed 0 bases at V and 0 bases at J, leaving 3 bases unmatched. The CDR3 sequence is 17 residues long. CDR3 loop: CASSVGQGGATNEKLFF. Here the CDR3 DNA reads TGTGCCAGCAGCGTAGGACAGGGGGGAGCAACTAATGAAAAACTGTTTTTT.

The rearrangement links TRBV18 to TRBJ1-2; no firm D call. The germline CDR1 and CDR2 sequences are KGHSH and LQKENI. V was pared by 2 bases and J by 8 bases, with 15 bases between. The CDR3 covers 14 residues. The CDR3 DNA sequence: TGTGCCAGCTCACCAAATCGTCCTCCTAGGGGCTACACCTTC. Protein product: CASSPNRPPRGYTF.

V is TRBV9 and J is TRBJ2-2, with D possibly being TRBD1 (6 bases). Trimming pared 0 bases from V and 3 bases from J, leaving 12 bases between. This CDR3 spans 16 amino acids. CDR1 is SGDLS and CDR2 is YYNGEE in the germline V gene. The DNA of the CDR3 is TGTGCCAGCAGCGTAGCGGCAGGGGCCGACACCGGGGAGCTGTTTTTT. Amino acids: CASSVAAGADTGELFF.

The chain has TRBV24-1 and TRBJ2-1; 9 bases align to TRBD1. The germline gives CDR1 KGHDR, CDR2 SFDVKD. The ends lost 3 bases at V and 5 bases at J; junction bases unmatched: 7. This CDR3 region has 16 residues. This CDR3 is CATSDPGTGKDNEQFF. The CDR3 region has the DNA TGTGCCACCAGTGATCCTGGGACAGGGAAGGACAATGAGCAGTTCTTC.

The chain couples TRBV5-1 to TRBJ2-3, with a tentative D call TRBD2 (6 bases). This CDR3 comprises 15 residues. Deletions cut 7 bases from V and 3 bases from J, with 18 bases between. The germline CDR1 and CDR2 sequences are SGHRS and YFSETQ. The chain's CDR3 is CASSPNGGGTDTQYF. The CDR3, as DNA: TGCGCCAGCTCCCCGAACGGGGGTGGTACAGATACGCAGTATTTT.

This chain uses TRBV3-1 (or the pseudogene TRBV3-2) with TRBJ1-2; possible D gene TRBD1, 6 bases. The CDR3 totals 14 residues. The V gene lost 3 bases and the J gene lost 3 bases, with 11 bases spanning the gap. Germline V CDR1 and CDR2: LGHDT, YNNKEL (reference sequence). CDR3 protein: CASSQPGEDYGYTF. The CDR3 DNA follows: TGTGCCAGCAGCCAGCCAGGGGAAGACTATGGCTACACCTTC.

The chain couples TRBV10-3 to TRBJ1-4; 9 bases are shared with TRBD1. Germline V CDR1 and CDR2: ENHRY, SYGVKD. After removal of 5 bases from V and 7 bases from J, the junction contained 5 bases not matched to a gene. The CDR3 is made up of 14 amino acids. CDR3 DNA: TGTGCCATCAGTCCCGGGACAGGGACTGAAAAACTGTTTTTT. It encodes CAISPGTGTEKLFF.

The V call is TRBV6-2 or TRBV6-3, the J call TRBJ2-5; D unresolved. Germline V lookup: CDR1 MNHEY, CDR2 SVGEGT. V lost 2 bases to trimming and J lost 1 base, with 11 bases between them. CDR3 size: 15 residues. CDR3 sequence reads: CASSYAAIFQETQYF. Here the CDR3 DNA reads TGTGCCAGCAGTTACGCGGCAATCTTCCAAGAGACCCAGTACTTC.

This clone was seen only once. The chain combines TRBV7-8 with TRBJ1-4; 9 nucleotides agree with TRBD1. J lost 4 bases, V lost 3 bases, and 0 bases had no gene match. This CDR3 has 14 amino acids. Per germline, CDR1 SGHVS and CDR2 FQNEAQ. CDR3 DNA sequence: TGTGCCAGCAGCTTGACAGGGGGTAATGAAAAACTGTTTTTT. This gives the protein CASSLTGGNEKLFF.

The rearrangement links TRBV19 to TRBJ1-2; D not certain. This CDR3 has 15 amino acids. V shed 3 bases and J shed 4 bases, with 15 bases lying between them. The germline V gene encodes CDR1 LNHDA and CDR2 SQIVND (reference sequence). The DNA for the CDR3 is TGTGCCAGTAGTATTCCGACCAGGTTCAGCTATGGCTACACCTTC. Translation gives CASSIPTRFSYGYTF. The entire variable domain, with the rest obtained from reference TRBV19 and TRBJ1-2, is as follows: DGGITQSPKYLFRKEGQNVTLSCEQNLNHDAMYWYRQDPGQGLRLIYYSQIVNDFQKGDIAEGYSVSREKKESFPLTVTSAQKNPTAFYLCASSIPTRFSYGYTFGSGTRLTVV.

J is TRBJ2-1 and V is TRBV9; 7 positions match TRBD1. Germline CDR1 and CDR2: SGDLS and YYNGEE. The CDR3 sequence is 15 residues long. J gave up 4 bases and V 2 bases, and 6 bases lay outside the gene matches. CDR3 nucleotide sequence: TGTGCCAGCAGCGTTTCCAACAGGGGTTACAATGAGCAGTTCTTC. It translates to CASSVSNRGYNEQFF.

This clone was seen a single time. This chain joins TRBV27 and TRBJ2-5; D is unresolved. CDR1 is MNHEY, CDR2 SMNVEV, per germline (reference sequence). The CDR3 has 11 residues. Trimming took off 8 bases at V and 4 bases at J, with 8 bases between the two ends. In DNA, the CDR3 is TGTGCCAGCCGATTCGGAGAGACCCAGTACTTC. Encoded protein: CASRFGETQYF.

The chain recombines TRBV11-2 with TRBJ2-7; D call uncertain. V lost 1 base, J lost 5 bases, and 9 bases lay in between. The CDR3 has 13 residues. Germline CDR1 SGHAT, CDR2 FQNNGV. CDR3 residues: CASSLGTSDEQYF. The CDR3 DNA follows: TGTGCCAGCAGCTTAGGCACGTCAGACGAGCAGTACTTC.

The chain recombines TRBV18 with TRBJ1-1, with D perhaps TRBD1 (5 bases). Looked up from germline, CDR1 is KGHSH and CDR2 is LQKENI. V lost 2 bases, J lost 0 bases, and 7 bases lay in between. This CDR3 is 14 amino acids long. Here the CDR3 DNA reads TGTGCCAGCTCACCAGGACACGTGAACACTGAAGCTTTCTTT. The encoded protein is CASSPGHVNTEAFF.

The V and J genes are TRBV5-4 and TRBJ2-3; 11 nucleotides agree with TRBD1. Looked up from germline, CDR1 is SGHNT and CDR2 is YYREEE (reference sequence). The CDR3 has 15 residues. With 3 bases clipped from V and 3 bases from J, the junction kept 3 bases outside the gene matches. The CDR3: CASSSDRGRTDTQYF. The CDR3 DNA follows: TGTGCCAGCAGCTCGGACAGGGGGCGAACAGATACGCAGTATTTT.

This chain links TRBV6-5 with TRBJ1-1; possibly TRBD1 for D (5 bases). V lost 7 bases and J 1 base, leaving 13 bases between the germline ends. There are 14 residues in the CDR3. Germline loops: CDR1 MNHEY, CDR2 SVGAGI. The CDR3 here is CASTKGLTNTEAFF. The CDR3 DNA is TGTGCCAGCACTAAGGGACTTACGAACACTGAAGCTTTCTTT.

This clone was seen only once. The chain uses TRBV6-6 and TRBJ1-3; possible D gene TRBD1, 6 bases. Deletions cut 6 bases from V and 0 bases from J, with 15 bases between. CDR1 is MNHNY, CDR2 SVGAGI, per germline (reference sequence). The CDR3 spans 16 residues. CDR3 nucleotides: TGTGCCAGCAGCCAAGGACAGCGAATCTCTGGAAACACCATATATTTT. Translated, it gives CASSQGQRISGNTIYF.

The CDR3 protein is CASSPDLGVSNGYTF. In nucleotides, the CDR3 is TGCGCCAGCAGCCCGGATCTCGGGGTTTCTAATGGCTACACCTTC. The V and J genes are TRBV5-1 and TRBJ1-2; D gene uncertain. This CDR3 region has 15 residues. Trimming shortened V by 4 bases and J by 6 bases, and 19 bases separated the two germline ends. CDR1 and CDR2 from the germline V gene are SGHRS and YFSETQ.

The gene calls are TRBV19 and TRBJ2-7; TRBD1 might be the D (5 bases). CDR1 is LNHDA, CDR2 SQIVND, per germline (reference sequence). This CDR3 has 14 amino acids. V dropped 2 bases and J dropped 2 bases, with 10 bases sitting between them. This CDR3 reads CASSIRQGPYEQYF. CDR3 sequence (DNA): TGTGCCAGTAGTATACGGCAGGGTCCCTACGAGCAGTACTTC.

V and J are TRBV5-1 and TRBJ2-7, with no clear D. Germline values: CDR1 SGHRS, CDR2 YFSETQ. V was pared by 0 bases and J by 5 bases, with 12 bases between. CDR3 length equals 14 residues. CDR3 sequence reads: CASSLGQRYDEQYF. CDR3 nucleotides: TGCGCCAGCAGCTTGGGTCAGCGCTACGACGAGCAGTACTTC.

CDR3 DNA sequence: TGTGCCAGCAGCTTAGCCGGAGTTACCTCCTACGAGCAGTACTTC. Translated, it gives CASSLAGVTSYEQYF. V gene TRBV7-2 combines with J gene TRBJ2-7, with D uncertain. V was trimmed by 0 bases and J by 0 bases, leaving 9 bases between them. There are 15 residues in the CDR3. Germline assignment: CDR1 SGHTA and CDR2 FQGNSA.

This sequence joins TRBV19 and TRBJ2-7, with 8 bases that match TRBD1. The germline V gene encodes CDR1 LNHDA and CDR2 SQIVND (reference sequence). The CDR3 length is 17 residues. The junction had 15 bases not matched to a gene; V was cut back by 5 bases and J by 3 bases. The CDR3 reads CASSGSSSRDRSYEQYF. The CDR3 DNA follows: TGTGCCAGTAGTGGATCTTCTAGCCGGGACAGGAGCTACGAGCAGTACTTC.

This clone was found once. J is TRBJ2-3 and V is TRBV7-2; perhaps TRBD2 as D (6 bases). The ends were cut back, 5 bases at V and 0 bases at J, with 9 bases in the middle. This CDR3 is built from 14 residues. Germline CDR1 is SGHTA and CDR2 is FQGNSA. The CDR3 here is CASSPGTSTDTQYF. CDR3 DNA sequence: TGTGCCAGCAGCCCAGGGACTAGCACAGATACGCAGTATTTT. The full variable domain, rest sourced from reference TRBV7-2 and TRBJ2-3, is GAGVSQSPSNKVTEKGKDVELRCDPISGHTALYWYRQSLGQGLEFLIYFQGNSAPDKSGLPSDRFSAERTGGSVSTLTIQRTQQEDSAVYLCASSPGTSTDTQYFGPGTRLTVL.